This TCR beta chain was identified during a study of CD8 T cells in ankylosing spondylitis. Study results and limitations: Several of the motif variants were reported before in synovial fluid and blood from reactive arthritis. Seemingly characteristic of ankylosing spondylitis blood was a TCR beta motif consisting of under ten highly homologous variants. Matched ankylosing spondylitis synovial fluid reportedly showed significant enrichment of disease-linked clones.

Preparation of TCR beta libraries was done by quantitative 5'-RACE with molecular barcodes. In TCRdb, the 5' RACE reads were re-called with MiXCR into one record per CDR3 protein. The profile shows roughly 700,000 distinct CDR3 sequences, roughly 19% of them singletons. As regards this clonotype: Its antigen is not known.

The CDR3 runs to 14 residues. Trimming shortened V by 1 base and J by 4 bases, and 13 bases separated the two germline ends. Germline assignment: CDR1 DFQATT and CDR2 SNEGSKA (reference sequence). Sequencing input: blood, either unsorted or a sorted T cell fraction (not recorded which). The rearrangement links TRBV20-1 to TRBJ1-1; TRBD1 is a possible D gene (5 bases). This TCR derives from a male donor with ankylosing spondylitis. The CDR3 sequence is CSARGGRVGTEAFF. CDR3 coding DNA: TGCAGTGCTAGAGGAGGCAGGGTTGGCACTGAAGCTTTCTTT.